The 27 T cell receptor beta chains below were found in one sample sequenced in a study of early T cells in non-severe SARS-CoV-2 infection. TCRdb used MiXCR to reprocess the 5' RACE reads, holding one entry per CDR3 protein. The repertoire consists of under 50,000 distinct CDR3 sequences, with 3.5% to 4.5% occurring once and the leading ten covering approximately 5.9%. Sequencing used whole blood. Receptors originate from an adult who was a healthcare worker with PCR-confirmed SARS-CoV-2 infection or an uninfected control (not recorded which).

This clonotype was counted many times. The chain recombines TRBV5-5 with TRBJ1-6, with TRBD1 identical over 11 bases. Germline V gene sequence: CDR1 SGHKS, CDR2 YYEKEE (reference sequence). This CDR3 is built from 15 residues. The V and J ends lost 2 bases and 10 bases, in that order; junction bases with no gene match: 5. CDR3 sequence reads: CASSFGTGGNSPLHF. The CDR3 DNA follows: TGTGCCAGCAGCTTTGGGACAGGGGGTAACTCACCCCTCCACTTT.

This clonotype has ten or more counts. The genes are TRBV2 and TRBJ2-3; a weak D match, TRBD1 (5 bases). This CDR3 region has 14 residues. V gave up 8 bases and J gave up 5 bases, with 17 bases separating them. Germline CDR1 and CDR2: SNHLY and FYNNEI. The CDR3: CASGKARVGDTQYF. The CDR3 nucleotides read TGTGCCAGCGGGAAGGCCAGGGTCGGAGATACGCAGTATTTT.

This chain connects TRBV6-1 to TRBJ2-2; 8 bases line up with TRBD2. Trimming at V came to 6 bases and at J to 7 bases, leaving 10 bases not matched to a gene. Looked up from germline, CDR1 is MNHNS and CDR2 is SASEGT. CDR3 length: 15 residues. The CDR3 reads CASSGSGSYGGELFF. CDR3 coding DNA: TGTGCCAGCAGCGGGAGCGGGAGTTATGGCGGGGAGCTGTTTTTT.

J is TRBJ1-2 and V is TRBV27, with unresolved D. Trimming stripped 5 bases from V and 4 bases from J, with 11 bases between. The CDR3 length is 13 residues. Germline CDR1 and CDR2: MNHEY and SMNVEV (reference sequence). The CDR3, as DNA: TGTGCCAGCAGTCCAGGTTGGACCTATGGCTACACCTTC. Amino acids: CASSPGWTYGYTF.

This clonotype was seen at least ten times. The gene calls are TRBV13 and TRBJ2-7; D might be TRBD2 (7 bases). The CDR3 consists of 15 residues. Trimming took off 5 bases at V and 2 bases at J, with 16 bases between the two ends. Germline V lookup: CDR1 PRHDT, CDR2 FYEKMQ (reference sequence). The CDR3 nucleotides are TGTGCCAGCAGCCCACTCCGGGGGGCTCCCTACGAGCAGTACTTC. Its protein product is CASSPLRGAPYEQYF.

This clonotype was seen only a few times. This chain uses TRBV7-2 with TRBJ2-7, with a possible D match to TRBD2 (7 bases). The germline V and J ends were trimmed by 1 base and 6 bases, with 13 bases remaining between them. The CDR3 extends over 14 amino acids. Germline CDR1 SGHTA, CDR2 FQGNSA. The CDR3 nucleotides are TGTGCCAGCAGCTTAGTAGGGGGGGCCTCCGAGCAGTACTTC. Translating it yields CASSLVGGASEQYF.

This clonotype appeared many times. V and J are TRBV10-3 and TRBJ2-7, with 12 positions matching TRBD1. Per germline, CDR1 ENHRY and CDR2 SYGVKD. After removal of 4 bases from V and 6 bases from J, the junction contained 1 base not matched to a gene. The CDR3 covers 13 residues. The CDR3 coding sequence is TGTGCCATCAGTGTGGGACAGGGGGCCGAGCAGTACTTC. Amino acids: CAISVGQGAEQYF.

This clonotype was recorded at least ten times. The chain combines TRBV28 with TRBJ1-5; D call uncertain. This CDR3 region has 13 residues. V lost 2 bases and J 4 bases, leaving 6 bases between the germline ends. Looked up from germline, CDR1 is MDHEN and CDR2 is SYDVKM. For the CDR3, the DNA is TGTGCCAGCAGTTTAAACAGAAATCAGCCCCAGCATTTT. This sequence encodes CASSLNRNQPQHF.

This clonotype occurred many times. The rearrangement uses TRBV18 and TRBJ1-6, with 8 positions matching TRBD1. V dropped 4 bases and J dropped 3; count of bases not matched to a gene: 5. Per the germline V gene, CDR1 is KGHSH and CDR2 is LQKENI. This CDR3 region has 16 residues. The CDR3 loop is CASSRDRSFYNSPLHF. The DNA of the CDR3 is TGTGCCAGCTCACGGGACAGGAGTTTCTATAATTCACCCCTCCACTTT.

This clonotype was recorded at least ten times. The gene calls are TRBV7-6 and TRBJ2-3, with TRBD2 as a possible D gene (5 bases). Germline values: CDR1 SGHVS, CDR2 FNYEAQ. The CDR3 is 14 residues long. With 4 bases removed from V and 4 bases from J, the gap between germline ends came to 12 bases. CDR3 loop: CASSSGSSADTQYF. The CDR3 nucleotides read TGTGCCAGCAGCTCGGGGTCCTCCGCAGATACGCAGTATTTT.

This clonotype was found many times. V is TRBV20-1 and J is TRBJ2-3; D is possibly TRBD1 or TRBD2 (5 bases each). Germline CDR1 DFQATT, CDR2 SNEGSKA (reference sequence). The CDR3 loop spans 15 amino acids. V lost 6 bases and J lost 3, with 19 bases in between. In DNA, the CDR3 is TGCAGTGCGGGGCTAGCCAGGGCTGGAACAGATACGCAGTATTTT. It translates to CSAGLARAGTDTQYF.

This clonotype was detected ten times or more. The V gene is TRBV3-1, the J gene TRBJ1-1, with D possibly being TRBD1 (5 bases). In germline, CDR1 is LGHDT, CDR2 YNNKEL (reference sequence). Between the trimmed V and J ends, which lost 5 bases and 9 bases, there was a span of 22 bases. CDR3 length equals 15 residues. The CDR3 spells CASSSRQSEAIQAFF. In DNA, the CDR3 is TGTGCCAGCAGCTCACGACAGTCCGAGGCAATTCAAGCTTTCTTT.

This clonotype was seen ten or more times. The chain has TRBV5-4 and TRBJ2-7; a possible D gene is TRBD2 (6 bases). V was trimmed by 4 bases and J by 0 bases, leaving 17 bases between them. CDR3 length: 16 amino acids. CDR1 and CDR2 from the germline V gene are SGHNT and YYREEE (reference sequence). The CDR3: CASSPSGGTSSYEQYF. The CDR3 DNA sequence: TGTGCCAGCAGCCCGTCCGGCGGGACGAGCTCCTACGAGCAGTACTTC.

This clonotype was counted only a few times. The chain uses TRBV6-5 and TRBJ1-2, with D uncertain. V gave up 3 bases and J gave up 6 bases, with 20 bases separating them. Germline V gene sequence: CDR1 MNHEY, CDR2 SVGAGI. The CDR3 totals 16 residues. The CDR3 DNA sequence: TGTGCCAGCAGTTATGGAACCCCATCGCAAGTAAATGGCTACACCTTC. Residues: CASSYGTPSQVNGYTF.

This clonotype has a count of ten or more. J is TRBJ2-3 and V is TRBV5-1, with a tentative D call TRBD2 (6 bases). This CDR3 spans 13 amino acids. The germline CDR1 and CDR2 sequences are SGHRS and YFSETQ. Trimming left V 9 bases short and J 5 bases short, with 16 bases between. Here the CDR3 reads CATGPGGRDTQYF. The CDR3 bases are TGCGCCACGGGACCCGGGGGAAGAGATACGCAGTATTTT.

The chain recombines TRBV15 with TRBJ1-5; possibly TRBD1 for D (5 bases). Germline CDR1 is LNHNV and CDR2 is YYDKDF (reference sequence). The CDR3 spans 16 residues. The V gene lost 1 base and the J gene lost 4 bases, with 14 bases spanning the gap. The CDR3 here is CATSRGGAAGNQPQHF. CDR3 nucleotides: TGTGCCACCAGCAGAGGAGGGGCAGCGGGTAATCAGCCCCAGCATTTT.

Ten or more counts support this clonotype. This chain connects TRBV7-2 to TRBJ1-1; 9 positions match TRBD1. The CDR3 is 14 amino acids. In germline, CDR1 is SGHTA, CDR2 FQGNSA. V gave up 2 bases and J gave up 10 bases; unmatched junction bases: 8. The CDR3 nucleotides are TGTGCCAGCAGCTTAAAGGGACAGGGTGTCGGAGCTTTCTTT. Translation: CASSLKGQGVGAFF.

The sample holds a few counts of this clonotype. The chain recombines TRBV7-6 with TRBJ2-2; 7 nucleotides align to TRBD1. The CDR3 totals 18 residues. Germline CDR1 SGHVS, CDR2 FNYEAQ. Trimming cost V 1 base and J 2 bases; bases outside gene matches: 10. CDR3 DNA: TGTGCCAGCAGCTTAGTTAAGGGGGCTAACGGCAACACCGGGGAGCTGTTTTTT. Translation: CASSLVKGANGNTGELFF.

This clonotype was seen repeatedly, ten times or more. V gene TRBV19 combines with J gene TRBJ2-1, with 8 bases lining up with TRBD2. The junction had 6 bases not matched to a gene; V was cut back by 4 bases and J by 7 bases. Germline V gene lookup returns CDR1 LNHDA and CDR2 SQIVND (reference sequence). The CDR3 contains 14 residues. Written as DNA, the CDR3 is TGTGCCAGTAGTACGGGACTAGGGGTAAATGAGCAGTTCTTC. It specifies CASSTGLGVNEQFF.

Ten or more counts support this clonotype. V usage is TRBV21-1 and J usage is TRBJ1-1; the table names TRBD1, a call not compared with the DNA. TRBV21-1 is noted as a pseudogene. CDR3 size: 16 residues. The CDR3 coding sequence is TGTGCCAGCAGCAAAGCCTCCGGGACAGGGGCGGAGGGAGCTTTCTTT. Its protein is CASSKASGTGAEGAFF.

This clonotype was recorded many times. The rearrangement links TRBV5-4 to TRBJ1-4; 7 nucleotides match TRBD1. The CDR3 has 16 amino acids. Germline-derived CDR1 and CDR2 are SGHNT and YYREEE (reference sequence). V trimming: 4 bases; J trimming: 8 bases; junction bases outside the gene matches: 14. The CDR3 coding sequence is TGTGCCAGCAGCATACGGACAGGCCTAACAGGGGAAAAACTGTTTTTT. Protein product: CASSIRTGLTGEKLFF.

The J gene is TRBJ2-3, the V gene TRBV7-2; D gene ambiguous. In germline, CDR1 is SGHTA, CDR2 FQGNSA. V was cut by 5 bases and J by 1 base, with 13 bases left in between. The CDR3 extends over 15 amino acids. In DNA, the CDR3 is TGTGCCAGCAGCCCCATCGGTCGGGGCACAGATACGCAGTATTTT. This codes for CASSPIGRGTDTQYF.

At least ten counts were recorded for this clonotype. The chain recombines TRBV19 with TRBJ2-1; tentative D call: TRBD1 (6 bases). Trimming pared 5 bases from V and 6 bases from J, leaving 20 bases between. From germline, CDR1 is LNHDA and CDR2 SQIVND (reference sequence). CDR3 length equals 16 residues. This CDR3 is CASSQPVGGAVNEQFF. In nucleotides, the CDR3 is TGTGCCAGTAGTCAGCCCGTAGGGGGTGCGGTCAATGAGCAGTTCTTC.

The table lists this clonotype with many counts. V usage is TRBV7-3 and J usage is TRBJ2-1; 8 bases fit TRBD2. Trimming at V came to 4 bases and at J to 3 bases, leaving 14 bases not matched to a gene. The CDR3 covers 18 residues. CDR1 and CDR2 (germline): SGHTA, FQGTGA. CDR3 coding DNA: TGTGCCAGCAGCTCAGATAAGCAATCCGGGACTAGCTACAATGAGCAGTTCTTC. It codes for CASSSDKQSGTSYNEQFF.

In this sample, this clonotype turned up a few times. The rearrangement uses TRBV25-1 and TRBJ2-3; either TRBD1 or TRBD2 may supply D (6 bases each). The length of the CDR3 is 14 residues. From germline, CDR1 is MGHDK and CDR2 SYGVNS. CDR3 loop: CATLGAGPTDTQYF. The DNA of the CDR3 is TGTGCTACCCTGGGGGCGGGACCCACAGATACGCAGTATTTT.

This clonotype has at least ten counts. The chain employs TRBV2 and TRBJ1-1; a weak D match, TRBD1 (5 bases). Between the trimmed V and J ends, which lost 1 base and 9 bases, there was a span of 12 bases. CDR1 and CDR2 from the germline V gene are SNHLY and FYNNEI. The CDR3 consists of 13 residues. CDR3 bases: TGTGCCAGCAGTGAAGTGGTACGACAGAAAGCTTTCTTT. It is translated as CASSEVVRQKAFF.

This clonotype was recorded many times. This chain uses TRBV30 with TRBJ2-7; 7 positions agree with TRBD2. Germline V gene sequence: CDR1 GTSNPN, CDR2 SVGIG (reference sequence). The CDR3 is 14 residues long. V trimming: 4 bases; J trimming: 3 bases; junction bases outside the gene matches: 9. CDR3: CAWTPITGGYEQYF. CDR3 DNA sequence: TGTGCCTGGACTCCCATAACGGGAGGCTACGAGCAGTACTTC.